This T cell receptor (beta chain) was sequenced in a study of shared clonotypes between healthy human individuals. Background on the study: Each donor had three CD4 naive, three CD4 memory, two CD8 naive and one CD8 memory plate.

Clones were sequenced by immunoSEQ multiplex PCR, and TCRdb holds only the in-frame ones, with some missing. The sample lists over 2 million clones; around 95% were seen once. Splitting the CD4+ cells yielded a CD45RA+ naive subset and a CD45RA-negative memory subset. This TCR was sampled from a man younger than 35 in good health. Sequencing was carried out using naive CD4+ T cells sorted from blood. Subset reported: CD45RA+ positively selected.

CDR3 coding DNA: TGTGCCAGCAGGAAGGAGGGACAGGGGGTCTCTGGAAACACCATATATTTT. Its translation is CASRKEGQGVSGNTIYF. The chain couples TRBV7-9 to TRBJ1-3; the match to TRBD1 covers 11 bases. Germline V gives CDR1 SEHNR, CDR2 FQNEAQ (reference sequence). Trimming cost V 6 bases and J 0 bases; bases outside gene matches: 7. CDR3 size: 17 residues.